This TCR beta chain was sequenced during a study of OX40 agonist ivuxolimab in advanced cancers. Study summary: The dose-escalation cohort had hepatocellular carcinoma, melanoma, renal cell or head and neck cancer. 40% to 50% of patients had received prior checkpoint inhibitor therapy. Study outcomes and limitations: Average numbers of expanded clones were greater in CD8+ T cells than in CD4+. Determination of antigen specificity was not performed for the expanded peripheral T cells.

The CDR3 spans 13 residues. Germline-derived CDR1 and CDR2 are MDHEN and SYDVKM. V was clipped by 6 bases and J by 1 base, with 4 bases between them. Generated by immunoSEQ multiplex PCR, the TCRdb table keeps only in-frame clones and is missing some. The repertoire holds about 60,000 clones, with 75% to 90% as singletons. As regards this clone: The antigen remains unidentified.

Source: CD4+ or CD8+ T cells sorted from blood, taken in a trial of the OX40 agonist ivuxolimab. The receptor comes from an adult with an advanced solid tumor such as melanoma, head and neck, liver or kidney cancer. The chain employs TRBV28 and TRBJ2-6; D unclear. For the CDR3, the DNA is TGTGCCAGCAGCCGATCTGGGGCCAACGTCCTGACTTTC. Protein sequence: CASSRSGANVLTF.